The 30 T cell receptor beta chains below come from one sample, sequenced in a study of CD8 T cells in Susac syndrome. Random hexamers were used to reverse transcribe the RNA input (about 0.5 to 1 ug). MiXCR, run by TCRdb on the immunoSEQ multiplex PCR reads, gives a single entry per CDR3 protein. The sample holds under 150,000 distinct CDR3 sequences; 85% to 95% are singletons and the top ten take roughly 0.14%. Input material: CD4+ T cells from PBMCs. The origin of the receptors is a human donor with Susac syndrome.

The V call is TRBV28, the J call TRBJ2-7, with a possible D match to TRBD2 (5 bases). The germline V gene has CDR1 MDHEN and CDR2 SYDVKM. V lost 7 bases, J lost 4 bases, and 14 bases lay in between. CDR3 length: 13 residues. CDR3 sequence reads: CASTVTRGYEQYF. CDR3 in DNA: TGTGCCAGCACCGTGACGCGAGGGTACGAGCAGTACTTC.

This chain joins TRBV25-1 and TRBJ1-1; the match to TRBD1 covers 8 bases. Trimming at V came to 3 bases and at J to 4 bases, leaving 7 bases not matched to a gene. The CDR3 runs 15 residues. CDR1 and CDR2 (germline): MGHDK, SYGVNS. In DNA form, the CDR3 reads TGTGCCAGCAGTGAGACAGGGGAGTGGGGCACTGAAGCTTTCTTT. Translated: CASSETGEWGTEAFF.

V gene TRBV3-1 combines with J gene TRBJ2-5, with D possibly TRBD1 on 5 matching bases. V lost 4 bases and J lost 5, with 14 bases in between. Germline CDR1 and CDR2: LGHDT and YNNKEL (reference sequence). CDR3 length equals 14 residues. CDR3 nucleotide sequence: TGTGCCAGCAGCCGGAATCAGGGTGCGGAGACCCAGTACTTC. Translated: CASSRNQGAETQYF.

The chain joins TRBV6-5 to TRBJ2-4, with 7 bases that match TRBD2. Germline loops: CDR1 MNHEY, CDR2 SVGAGI. This CDR3 contains 15 residues. Trimming cost V 0 bases and J 6 bases; bases outside gene matches: 5. The CDR3: CASSYSEGRGNIQYF. The CDR3 DNA reads as TGTGCCAGCAGTTACTCGGAGGGGAGGGGAAACATTCAGTACTTC.

The chain employs TRBV12-3 or TRBV12-4 and TRBJ1-1; maybe TRBD1 (6 bases). V was shortened by 5 bases and J by 1 base, with 17 bases between the two germline ends. The CDR3 has 16 residues. DNA of the CDR3: TGTGCCAGCAGTACGGCCCCAGGGGTTTCGAACACTGAAGCTTTCTTT. The encoded protein is CASSTAPGVSNTEAFF.

This chain uses TRBV6-1 with TRBJ2-5; TRBD1 matches at 7 bases. The junction had 7 bases not matched to a gene; V was cut back by 7 bases and J by 5 bases. The CDR3 covers 13 residues. Germline V CDR1 and CDR2: MNHNS, SASEGT. This CDR3 is CASTKTGRETQYF. CDR3 bases: TGTGCCAGCACCAAGACAGGGCGGGAGACCCAGTACTTC.

The chain links TRBV3-1 to TRBJ2-2, with a weak D call TRBD1 (6 bases). Trimming removed 6 bases at V and 0 bases at J, with 14 bases between. This CDR3 has 16 amino acids. The germline CDR1 and CDR2 sequences are LGHDT and YNNKEL (reference sequence). The CDR3 coding sequence is TGTGCCAGCAGAGAACGAGGACAGACGAACACCGGGGAGCTGTTTTTT. It translates to CASRERGQTNTGELFF. The variable domain in full, with the rest retrieved from reference TRBV3-1 and TRBJ2-2, is DTAVSQTPKYLVTQMGNDKSIKCEQNLGHDTMYWYKQDSKKFLKIMFSYNNKELIINETVPNRFSPKSPDKAHLNLHINSLELGDSAVYFCASRERGQTNTGELFFGEGSRLTVL.

The chain employs TRBV29-1 and TRBJ1-2, with D unresolved. The V gene lost 0 bases and the J gene lost 7 bases, with 12 bases spanning the gap. Germline CDR1 reads SQVTM; CDR2 reads ANQGSEA. This CDR3 is built from 13 residues. The CDR3 protein is CSVEDMAPGGYTF. The CDR3 nucleotides read TGCAGCGTTGAAGATATGGCACCGGGTGGCTACACCTTC.

The chain uses TRBV7-9 and TRBJ2-7; tentative D call: TRBD2 (6 bases). Germline V gives CDR1 SEHNR, CDR2 FQNEAQ (reference sequence). V shed 1 base and J shed 5 bases, with 12 bases lying between them. This CDR3 is built from 14 residues. The CDR3 region has the DNA TGTGCCAGCAGCTTAGAGGAAGAGCGGGACGAGCAGTACTTC. Translating it yields CASSLEEERDEQYF.

J is TRBJ2-5 and V is TRBV19; D not certain. CDR1 and CDR2 (germline): LNHDA, SQIVND (reference sequence). The CDR3 consists of 12 residues. Trimming stripped 10 bases from V and 5 bases from J, with 14 bases between. The CDR3, as DNA: TGTGCCACCCAAGCGAGTGCGGAGACCCAGTACTTC. It translates to CATQASAETQYF.

The chain recombines TRBV29-1 with TRBJ1-1; TRBD1 agrees at 8 bases. Germline V gene sequence: CDR1 SQVTM, CDR2 ANQGSEA. Trimming cost V 4 bases and J 4 bases; bases outside gene matches: 5. The CDR3 covers 13 residues. This CDR3 reads CSVGIDRGTEAFF. The DNA for the CDR3 is TGCAGCGTTGGGATTGACAGGGGCACTGAAGCTTTCTTT.

This clonotype was observed a single time. The V gene is TRBV2, the J gene TRBJ1-2, with D unresolved. This CDR3 has 15 amino acids. CDR1 and CDR2 (germline): SNHLY, FYNNEI. V dropped 6 bases and J dropped 2 bases, with 16 bases sitting between them. As DNA, the CDR3 is TGTGCCAGCAGGGGGAACCTAACTCCGAACTATGGCTACACCTTC. It is translated as CASRGNLTPNYGYTF.

This chain links TRBV29-1 with TRBJ2-5; D is uncertain. The CDR3 has 16 residues. The ends were cut back, 2 bases at V and 1 base at J, with 17 bases in the middle. CDR1 and CDR2 (germline): SQVTM, ANQGSEA. The CDR3 sequence is CSVELPGRFFQETQYF. The CDR3 DNA reads as TGCAGCGTTGAACTTCCGGGTCGGTTCTTCCAAGAGACCCAGTACTTC.

V and J are TRBV12-3 or TRBV12-4 and TRBJ2-5, with TRBD2 matching over 13 bases. The CDR3 is 15 amino acids. The V segment lost 6 bases and the J segment 7 bases; nucleotides outside the gene matches: 8. The CDR3 DNA follows: TGTGCCAGCAGCCGGACTAGCGGGGGTCCGGGGACCCAGTACTTC. Its protein is CASSRTSGGPGTQYF.

The rearrangement joins TRBV27 to TRBJ2-7; 7 nucleotides match TRBD2. The CDR3 loop spans 14 amino acids. V shed 6 bases, J shed 6 bases, and the junction held 11 bases outside the gene matches. CDR1 is MNHEY, CDR2 SMNVEV, per germline (reference sequence). CDR3 amino acids: CASRARAGVREQYF. CDR3 bases: TGTGCCAGCAGAGCCCGGGCGGGAGTACGCGAGCAGTACTTC.

This clonotype was detected only once. V usage is TRBV5-1 and J usage is TRBJ2-3; TRBD2 agrees at 9 bases. Looked up from germline, CDR1 is SGHRS and CDR2 is YFSETQ. The J segment lost 2 bases and the V segment lost 6 bases, leaving 4 bases of the junction unmatched. The CDR3 has 14 amino acids. CDR3 in DNA: TGCGCCAGCAATAGCGGGAGCTCCACAGATACGCAGTATTTT. Translation gives CASNSGSSTDTQYF.

The rearrangement links TRBV23-1 to TRBJ1-3; D is perhaps TRBD1 (5 bases). TRBV23-1 belongs to the ORF category, with a function that is uncertain. The CDR3 totals 16 residues. V was trimmed by 0 bases and J by 0 bases, leaving 9 bases between them. The CDR3 protein is CASSQSTDLSGNTIYF. For the CDR3, the DNA is TGCGCCAGCAGTCAATCGACAGACCTCTCTGGAAACACCATATATTTT.

Written as DNA, the CDR3 is TGTGCCAGCAGTCGCGGTGTGGCGGGGGGGCGAAATGAGCAGTTCTTC. This translates into CASSRGVAGGRNEQFF. The J gene is TRBJ2-1, the V gene TRBV6-1; 9 nucleotides align to TRBD2. CDR1 and CDR2 (germline): MNHNS, SASEGT. This CDR3 region has 16 residues. J was trimmed by 7 bases and V by 5 bases; bases with no gene match: 12.

The DNA for the CDR3 is TGTGCCAGCAGTTTTCCTCCCGGGACAGGGAATGGCTACACCTTC. This encodes CASSFPPGTGNGYTF. The genes are TRBV28 and TRBJ1-2; 9 bases align to TRBD1. In germline, CDR1 is MDHEN, CDR2 SYDVKM. J was trimmed by 6 bases and V by 3 bases; bases with no gene match: 8. This CDR3 spans 15 amino acids.

The J gene is TRBJ2-7, the V gene TRBV29-1; possible D gene TRBD1, 6 bases. CDR1 is SQVTM and CDR2 is ANQGSEA in the germline V gene. This CDR3 comprises 13 residues. V shed 6 bases and J shed 2 bases, with 14 bases lying between them. The CDR3 sequence: CSVYLDSPYEQYF. The CDR3 region has the DNA TGCAGCGTCTATCTGGACAGTCCCTACGAGCAGTACTTC.

The chain carries TRBV15 and TRBJ2-1; 11 bases map to TRBD2. With V trimmed by 2 bases and J by 3 bases, 3 bases remained unmatched. The CDR3 is 16 residues long. Germline lookup yields CDR1 LNHNV and CDR2 YYDKDF (reference sequence). As DNA, the CDR3 is TGTGCCACCAGCAGAAATCTAGCGGGGGGCTACAATGAGCAGTTCTTC. Its protein is CATSRNLAGGYNEQFF.

The V gene is TRBV29-1, the J gene TRBJ1-2; D may be TRBD1 (5 bases). This CDR3 spans 12 amino acids. CDR1 is SQVTM, CDR2 ANQGSEA, per germline. V gave up 7 bases and J gave up 4 bases, with 13 bases separating them. The CDR3 reads CSAKQALYGYTF. The CDR3 nucleotides read TGCAGCGCGAAACAGGCCCTCTATGGCTACACCTTC.

This clonotype occurred once. The chain recombines TRBV7-2 with TRBJ2-1, with TRBD2 identical over 7 bases. With 2 bases clipped from V and 9 bases from J, the junction kept 1 base outside the gene matches. CDR3 length: 12 amino acids. Germline CDR1 is SGHTA and CDR2 is FQGNSA. The chain's CDR3 is CASSLTGGEQFF. In nucleotides, the CDR3 is TGTGCCAGCAGCTTAACGGGAGGTGAGCAGTTCTTC.

V and J are TRBV5-1 and TRBJ1-1; D gene ambiguous. Germline loops: CDR1 SGHRS, CDR2 YFSETQ. The CDR3 sequence is 12 residues long. Trimming took 4 bases from V and 1 from J, leaving 5 bases between them. Here the CDR3 DNA reads TGCGCCAGCAGCCGTGGGAACACTGAAGCTTTCTTT. This encodes CASSRGNTEAFF.

The genes are TRBV29-1 and TRBJ2-4; TRBD1 is a possible D gene (6 bases). The CDR3 is made up of 10 amino acids. Germline V gives CDR1 SQVTM, CDR2 ANQGSEA. V lost 7 bases to trimming and J lost 15 bases, with 16 bases between them. The CDR3 DNA reads TGCAGCGCATCGGGACATTCGAGGTACTTC. Amino acids: CSASGHSRYF.

The genes are TRBV20-1 and TRBJ2-1; 8 positions match TRBD2. Trimming at V came to 3 bases and at J to 7 bases, leaving 14 bases not matched to a gene. The CDR3 covers 16 residues. Germline V gives CDR1 DFQATT, CDR2 SNEGSKA (reference sequence). CDR3 loop: CSARGVTAGGGNEQFF. CDR3 bases: TGCAGTGCTAGGGGGGTAACTGCGGGAGGAGGAAATGAGCAGTTCTTC.

This chain connects TRBV12-3 or TRBV12-4 to TRBJ2-3; no reliable D call. V shed 3 bases and J shed 3 bases, with 10 bases lying between them. The CDR3 contains 14 residues. CDR3 residues: CASSFPEDTDTQYF. The CDR3 bases are TGTGCCAGCAGTTTTCCAGAAGATACAGATACGCAGTATTTT.

This chain connects TRBV4-2 to TRBJ2-3; the D gene is possibly TRBD2 (6 bases). Trimming shortened V by 1 base and J by 4 bases, and 12 bases separated the two germline ends. The germline gives CDR1 LGHNA, CDR2 YNFKEQ. This CDR3 has 15 residues. The CDR3: CASSQVGSSADTQYF. The CDR3, as DNA: TGTGCCAGCAGCCAAGTCGGGAGTAGCGCAGATACGCAGTATTTT.

The gene calls are TRBV4-3 and TRBJ2-1, with TRBD1 as a possible D gene (5 bases). CDR3 size: 16 residues. V lost 0 bases and J lost 3, with 12 bases in between. Germline assignment: CDR1 LGHNA and CDR2 YSLEER. In nucleotides, the CDR3 is TGCGCCAGCAGCCAAGATGAGACAGTCGGCTACAATGAGCAGTTCTTC. Translating it yields CASSQDETVGYNEQFF.

In nucleotides, the CDR3 is TGCAGTGCTAGCCTGACAAACACCGGGGAGCTGTTTTTT. Amino acid sequence: CSASLTNTGELFF. V is TRBV20-1 and J is TRBJ2-2; D unclear. V was trimmed by 3 bases and J by 2 bases, leaving 7 bases between them. Germline V gene data show CDR1 as DFQATT and CDR2 as SNEGSKA (reference sequence). This CDR3 comprises 13 residues.